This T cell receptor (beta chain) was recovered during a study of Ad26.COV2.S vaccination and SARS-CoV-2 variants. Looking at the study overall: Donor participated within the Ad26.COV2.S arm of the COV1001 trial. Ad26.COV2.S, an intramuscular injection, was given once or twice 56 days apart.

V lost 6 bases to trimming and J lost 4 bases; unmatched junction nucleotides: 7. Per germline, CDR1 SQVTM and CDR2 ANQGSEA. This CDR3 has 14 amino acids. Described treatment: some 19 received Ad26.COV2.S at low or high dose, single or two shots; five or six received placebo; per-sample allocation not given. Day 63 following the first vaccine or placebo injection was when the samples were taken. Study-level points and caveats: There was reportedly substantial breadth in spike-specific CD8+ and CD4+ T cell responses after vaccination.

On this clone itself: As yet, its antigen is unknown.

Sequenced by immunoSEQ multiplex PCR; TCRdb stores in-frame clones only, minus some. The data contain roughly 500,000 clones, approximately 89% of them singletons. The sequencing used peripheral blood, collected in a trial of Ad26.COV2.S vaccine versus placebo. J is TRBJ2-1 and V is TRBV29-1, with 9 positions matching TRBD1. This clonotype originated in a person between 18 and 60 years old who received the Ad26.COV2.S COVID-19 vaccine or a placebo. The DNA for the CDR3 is TGCAGCGTCATAAGGGACAGGGCTTACAATGAGCAGTTCTTC. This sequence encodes CSVIRDRAYNEQFF.